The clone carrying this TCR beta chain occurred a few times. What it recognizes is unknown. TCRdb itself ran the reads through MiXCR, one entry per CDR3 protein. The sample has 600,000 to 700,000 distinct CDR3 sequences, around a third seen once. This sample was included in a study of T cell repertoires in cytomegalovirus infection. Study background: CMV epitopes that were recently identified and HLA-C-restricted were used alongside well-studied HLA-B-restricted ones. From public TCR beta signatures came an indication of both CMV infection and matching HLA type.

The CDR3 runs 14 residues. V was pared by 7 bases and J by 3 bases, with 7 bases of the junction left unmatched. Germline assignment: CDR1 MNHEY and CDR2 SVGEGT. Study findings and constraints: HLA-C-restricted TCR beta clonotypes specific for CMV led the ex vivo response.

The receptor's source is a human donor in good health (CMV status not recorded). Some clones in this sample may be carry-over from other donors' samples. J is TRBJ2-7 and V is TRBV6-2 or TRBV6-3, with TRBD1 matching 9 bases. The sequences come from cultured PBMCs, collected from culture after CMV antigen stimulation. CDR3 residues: CASNSLGQGYEQYF. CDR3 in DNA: TGTGCCAGCAATTCCTTGGGACAGGGCTACGAGCAGTACTTC.